Following are 20 T cell receptor beta chains from one sample sequenced in a study of CD8 T cells in ankylosing spondylitis. General study findings and limits: Ankylosing spondylitis blood seemed to carry a telltale TCR beta motif made of roughly eight highly homologous variants.

Their specific antigens are unknown. One entry per CDR3 protein results from TCRdb running MiXCR on the 5' RACE reads. The table lists around 490,000 distinct CDR3 sequences, approximately 5.3% of them singletons. The source material was blood, either unsorted or a sorted T cell fraction (not recorded which). Source of these receptors: a male donor with ankylosing spondylitis.

In its sample, this clonotype was seen many times. The J gene is TRBJ2-5, the V gene TRBV6-2 or TRBV6-3, with D possibly matching TRBD1 (6 bases). The CDR3 extends over 16 amino acids. V lost 2 bases and J 5 bases, leaving 18 bases between the germline ends. Germline V gives CDR1 MNHEY, CDR2 SVGEGT. For the CDR3, the DNA is TGTGCCAGCAGTTACGGGGGCGAAGGTCTCAGGGAGACCCAGTACTTC. Protein: CASSYGGEGLRETQYF.

This clonotype was seen at least ten times. The chain couples TRBV6-5 to TRBJ1-2; D gene ambiguous. CDR3 length: 13 residues. V was shortened by 2 bases and J by 7 bases, with 11 bases between the two germline ends. Per germline, CDR1 MNHEY and CDR2 SVGAGI. This CDR3 reads CASSYGYFFGYTF. The CDR3 coding sequence is TGTGCCAGCAGTTACGGTTATTTCTTTGGCTACACCTTC.

At least ten counts were recorded for this clonotype. The chain carries TRBV27 and TRBJ1-2; D is perhaps TRBD1 (5 bases). The germline V gene has CDR1 MNHEY and CDR2 SMNVEV (reference sequence). The CDR3 has 15 residues. The V and J ends lost 5 bases and 1 base respectively, with 14 bases between them. The CDR3 region has the DNA TGTGCCAGCAGTCCTCGGGACGGATTTAACTATGGCTACACCTTC. It encodes CASSPRDGFNYGYTF.

In its sample, this clonotype was seen many times. The chain carries TRBV5-5 and TRBJ2-3; TRBD2 might be the D (6 bases). This CDR3 comprises 15 residues. CDR1 SGHKS and CDR2 YYEKEE come from the germline V gene (reference sequence). V was pared by 2 bases and J by 2 bases, with 12 bases between. The CDR3 protein is CASSFAGLLTDTQYF. CDR3 in DNA: TGTGCCAGCAGCTTCGCGGGACTCCTCACAGATACGCAGTATTTT.

This clonotype showed up just a few times. The chain links TRBV20-1 to TRBJ2-1, with 8 bases fitting TRBD2. The CDR3 covers 17 residues. With 6 bases clipped from V and 7 bases from J, the junction kept 20 bases outside the gene matches. The germline gives CDR1 DFQATT, CDR2 SNEGSKA (reference sequence). The DNA for the CDR3 is TGCAGTGCATCAACCCCGGGACTAGTCGGCATTAGGAATGAGCAGTTCTTC. Its translation is CSASTPGLVGIRNEQFF.

This clonotype was observed at least ten times. CDR3 bases: TGTGCCATCAGTGACCCCCGGGACGGACAATACGAGCAGTACTTC. The encoded protein is CAISDPRDGQYEQYF. The chain joins TRBV10-3 to TRBJ2-7; possibly TRBD1 or TRBD2 for D (5 bases each). V lost 3 bases and J 4 bases, leaving 16 bases between the germline ends. The CDR3 extends over 15 amino acids. Germline CDR1 ENHRY, CDR2 SYGVKD.

This clonotype was seen only a few times. The rearrangement links TRBV19 to TRBJ1-1; maybe TRBD1 (5 bases). This CDR3 spans 15 amino acids. The germline CDR1 and CDR2 sequences are LNHDA and SQIVND (reference sequence). The V end was cut by 7 bases, the J end by 2 bases, with 17 bases between. CDR3 residues: CASTGSGGLNTEAFF. CDR3 sequence (DNA): TGTGCCAGTACCGGGAGCGGGGGACTAAACACTGAAGCTTTCTTT. Full variable domain (remainder filled in from reference TRBV19 and TRBJ1-1): DGGITQSPKYLFRKEGQNVTLSCEQNLNHDAMYWYRQDPGQGLRLIYYSQIVNDFQKGDIAEGYSVSREKKESFPLTVTSAQKNPTAFYLCASTGSGGLNTEAFFGQGTRLTVV.

At least ten counts were recorded for this clonotype. CDR3 loop: CASSLARGVETQYF. The CDR3 DNA is TGTGCCAGCAGTTTAGCGCGGGGGGTCGAGACCCAGTACTTC. V gene TRBV27 combines with J gene TRBJ2-5, with 8 positions matching TRBD2. The CDR3 runs to 14 residues. V trimming: 2 bases; J trimming: 5 bases; junction bases outside the gene matches: 4. The germline CDR1 and CDR2 sequences are MNHEY and SMNVEV (reference sequence).

This clonotype was found many times. The chain carries TRBV20-1 and TRBJ2-3; D remains ambiguous. The CDR3 runs to 11 residues. The ends were cut back, 3 bases at V and 2 bases at J, with 3 bases in the middle. Germline V CDR1 and CDR2: DFQATT, SNEGSKA (reference sequence). The DNA of the CDR3 is TGCAGTGCTAGTAACACAGATACGCAGTATTTT. Encoded protein: CSASNTDTQYF.

This clonotype was seen ten or more times. This chain uses TRBV5-1 with TRBJ2-1; a weak D match, TRBD2 (5 bases). In germline, CDR1 is SGHRS, CDR2 YFSETQ. The CDR3 runs 15 residues. Trimming left V 4 bases short and J 4 bases short, with 15 bases between. CDR3: CASSPRDPLYNEQFF. The CDR3 DNA follows: TGCGCCAGCAGCCCCCGGGATCCTTTATACAATGAGCAGTTCTTC. The full variable domain, in which reference TRBV5-1 and TRBJ2-1 provide the parts outside the CDR3, is KAGVTQTPRYLIKTRGQQVTLSCSPISGHRSVSWYQQTPGQGLQFLFEYFSETQRNKGNFPGRFSGRQFSNSRSEMNVSTLELGDSALYLCASSPRDPLYNEQFFGPGTRLTVL.

This clonotype was observed many times. The genes are TRBV5-6 and TRBJ1-2, with 8 nucleotides matching TRBD1. Germline CDR1 is SGHDT and CDR2 is YYEEEE. The V and J ends lost 7 bases and 3 bases, in that order; junction bases with no gene match: 5. The CDR3 runs to 13 residues. The CDR3 region has the DNA TGTGCCAGCCGCAGGGGGCCTGACTATGGCTACACCTTC. Amino acids: CASRRGPDYGYTF.

This clonotype came up many times. The chain joins TRBV6-5 to TRBJ1-3; D not certain. Trimming shortened V by 6 bases and J by 0 bases, and 6 bases separated the two germline ends. This CDR3 is built from 13 residues. The germline gives CDR1 MNHEY, CDR2 SVGAGI. The CDR3 protein is CASSYSSGNTIYF. In nucleotides, the CDR3 is TGTGCCAGCAGCTACAGCTCTGGAAACACCATATATTTT.

Ten or more counts support this clonotype. The rearrangement uses TRBV28 and TRBJ1-2; D is unresolved. Trimming took 0 bases from V and 0 from J, leaving 11 bases between them. This CDR3 is 16 amino acids long. Germline V CDR1 and CDR2: MDHEN, SYDVKM. The CDR3 reads CASSLWGVGPNYGYTF. The CDR3 DNA is TGTGCCAGCAGTTTATGGGGAGTCGGGCCTAACTATGGCTACACCTTC.

This clonotype was detected many times. The CDR3 sequence: CASSLVGQANEQFF. The DNA for the CDR3 is TGTGCCAGCAGTTTAGTAGGACAGGCCAATGAGCAGTTCTTC. The chain carries TRBV12-3 or TRBV12-4 and TRBJ2-1, with 7 bases that match TRBD1. The junction had 3 bases not matched to a gene; V was cut back by 1 base and J by 6 bases. The CDR3 length is 14 residues.

At least ten counts were recorded for this clonotype. The chain carries TRBV20-1 and TRBJ1-6; D unclear. This CDR3 is built from 15 residues. Germline CDR1 and CDR2: DFQATT and SNEGSKA (reference sequence). The V gene lost 5 bases and the J gene lost 8 bases, with 19 bases spanning the gap. The chain's CDR3 is CSAGGLVGQDSPLHF. The DNA of the CDR3 is TGCAGTGCTGGAGGACTAGTTGGGCAAGATTCACCCCTCCACTTT.

In this sample, this clonotype turned up many times. The chain has TRBV7-2 and TRBJ1-1; 7 bases align to TRBD1. CDR3 size: 14 residues. CDR1 and CDR2 (germline): SGHTA, FQGNSA. V dropped 7 bases and J dropped 1; count of bases not matched to a gene: 6. In DNA, the CDR3 is TGTGCCAGCAAAATTGGGACAGCGAACACTGAAGCTTTCTTT. Encoded protein: CASKIGTANTEAFF.

Many counts were recorded for this clonotype. The J gene is TRBJ1-2, the V gene TRBV29-1; maybe TRBD1 (6 bases). The CDR3 length is 15 residues. Germline V gene lookup returns CDR1 SQVTM and CDR2 ANQGSEA. The V gene lost 7 bases and the J gene lost 0 bases, with 18 bases spanning the gap. CDR3 sequence: CSGQLVGGANYGYTF. The CDR3 DNA sequence: TGCAGCGGACAACTGGTGGGGGGCGCTAACTATGGCTACACCTTC.

There are many counts of this clonotype. The chain employs TRBV28 and TRBJ1-3; the match to TRBD1 covers 7 bases. The CDR3 is 18 residues long. The J segment lost 3 bases and the V segment lost 3 bases, leaving 14 bases of the junction unmatched. Germline CDR1 reads MDHEN; CDR2 reads SYDVKM. CDR3 DNA sequence: TGTGCCAGCAGTTTTAGGACAGGCTTTGGAACGTATGGAAACACCATATATTTT. Its translation: CASSFRTGFGTYGNTIYF.

This clonotype was picked up many times. The chain has TRBV29-1 and TRBJ2-3; maybe TRBD1 (7 bases). The V gene lost 5 bases and the J gene lost 1 base, with 16 bases spanning the gap. The germline CDR1 and CDR2 sequences are SQVTM and ANQGSEA. The CDR3 extends over 15 amino acids. The CDR3: CSVTPGGGGTDTQYF. The CDR3 region has the DNA TGCAGCGTTACCCCAGGGGGAGGTGGCACAGATACGCAGTATTTT.

There are many counts of this clonotype. This chain's CDR3 is CASSVERDRRVYFVNSPLHF. The DNA of the CDR3 is TGTGCCAGCAGCGTGGAAAGGGACCGAAGGGTGTATTTTGTGAATTCACCCCTCCACTTT. The chain links TRBV9 to TRBJ1-6, with TRBD1 as a possible D gene (5 bases). CDR3 length: 20 residues. The V end was cut by 2 bases, the J end by 7 bases, with 28 bases between. The germline V gene encodes CDR1 SGDLS and CDR2 YYNGEE.